One sample yielded the 28 T cell receptor beta chains listed below, sequenced in a study of cytomegalovirus exposure and HLA in healthy donors. Both 60 Vbeta primers and 13 Jbeta primers went into the PCR. This table comes from immunoSEQ multiplex PCR, and its TCRdb copy is limited to in-frame clones, with some not included. The data contain under 200,000 clones, 65% to 85% of them seen just once; the ten biggest clones take up about 7.7%. Sequencing used PBMCs. The receptors were sampled from a woman aged 40-49 years in good health and CMV-seropositive.

On this clone itself: Relative to the germline gene, one junction end is altered; a read error may explain this. The gene calls are TRBV7-9 and TRBJ1-2; D is undetermined. This CDR3 region has 8 residues. From germline, CDR1 is SEHNR and CDR2 FQNEAQ (reference sequence). DNA of the CDR3: TGTTCCAGCAGCTCCTCTACCTTC. It yields the protein CSSSSSTF.

This sequence joins TRBV18 and TRBJ2-7; the D is unclear. This CDR3 is 14 amino acids long. V gave up 0 bases and J gave up 2 bases, with 8 bases separating them. Germline CDR1 KGHSH, CDR2 LQKENI. CDR3 sequence reads: CASSPPVRTYEQYF. CDR3 coding DNA: TGTGCCAGCTCACCACCGGTCAGGACCTACGAGCAGTACTTC.

The chain is built from TRBV11-3 and TRBJ2-1, with D possibly matching TRBD2 (6 bases). This CDR3 has 15 amino acids. Germline V gene data show CDR1 as SGHNT and CDR2 as YENEEA. V lost 0 bases and J 4 bases, leaving 10 bases between the germline ends. The CDR3 DNA is TGTGCCAGCAGCTTAGACCCTAGCGCGTACAATGAGCAGTTCTTC. Amino acids: CASSLDPSAYNEQFF.

V gene TRBV7-2 combines with J gene TRBJ2-2, with D possibly TRBD1 on 5 matching bases. Trimming pared 3 bases from V and 6 bases from J, leaving 11 bases between. CDR1 is SGHTA, CDR2 FQGNSA, per germline. The CDR3 is made up of 14 amino acids. The CDR3 DNA reads as TGTGCCAGCAGCTTCGATAGGGGTTCCGGGGAGCTGTTTTTT. Protein sequence: CASSFDRGSGELFF.

In this sample, this clone turned up a few times. The rearrangement uses TRBV30 and TRBJ2-5, with TRBD2 matching 10 bases. Germline V gives CDR1 GTSNPN, CDR2 SVGIG (reference sequence). This CDR3 has 15 amino acids. Unmatched junction bases numbered 8, after V lost 2 bases and J lost 5 bases. This CDR3 is CAWSSQRGGPETQYF. The CDR3 DNA reads as TGTGCCTGGAGTTCCCAGCGGGGGGGCCCGGAGACCCAGTACTTC.

The chain has TRBV7-9 and TRBJ2-7; 10 bases align to TRBD2. Germline assignment: CDR1 SEHNR and CDR2 FQNEAQ (reference sequence). The CDR3 spans 16 residues. With 7 bases clipped from V and 8 bases from J, the junction kept 17 bases outside the gene matches. In DNA form, the CDR3 reads TGTGCCAGCACACCCCTACCGGGACTAGCGAATCACCAGCAGTACTTC. Protein sequence: CASTPLPGLANHQQYF.

V and J are TRBV29-1 and TRBJ2-6, with 7 nucleotides matching TRBD1. Per the germline V gene, CDR1 is SQVTM and CDR2 is ANQGSEA. The V gene end was trimmed by 6 bases and the J gene end by 4 bases; junction bases not matched to a gene: 6. The CDR3 runs to 14 residues. This CDR3 reads CSVQGMGGANVLTF. The CDR3 bases are TGCAGCGTACAGGGGATGGGCGGGGCCAACGTCCTGACTTTC.

This clone is a singleton in its sample. This chain links TRBV7-2 with TRBJ2-7; weak D call: TRBD2 (5 bases). The CDR3 sequence is 14 residues long. The V end lost 2 bases, the J end lost 3 bases, and 11 bases lay between the germline ends. Germline V gene lookup returns CDR1 SGHTA and CDR2 FQGNSA. The CDR3 sequence is CASSLRADYYEQYF. The DNA of the CDR3 is TGTGCCAGCAGCTTACGAGCGGATTACTACGAGCAGTACTTC.

The chain uses TRBV5-4 and TRBJ2-5; 7 bases are shared with TRBD2. The CDR3 contains 14 residues. Germline V CDR1 and CDR2: SGHNT, YYREEE (reference sequence). The V segment lost 6 bases and the J segment 5 bases; nucleotides outside the gene matches: 10. CDR3 DNA: TGTGCCAGCAATCCCGGGGGGTATTCTGAGACCCAGTACTTC. Its translation is CASNPGGYSETQYF.

V usage is TRBV19 and J usage is TRBJ1-2, with D maybe TRBD1 (5 bases). This CDR3 has 14 amino acids. V was cut by 6 bases and J by 3 bases, with 14 bases left in between. Germline V CDR1 and CDR2: LNHDA, SQIVND (reference sequence). The CDR3 spells CASSTAGKHYGYTF. The CDR3 bases are TGTGCCAGTAGCACCGCAGGGAAACACTATGGCTACACCTTC.

The chain joins TRBV10-3 to TRBJ2-7; a weak D match, TRBD1 (6 bases). The germline V gene encodes CDR1 ENHRY and CDR2 SYGVKD. This CDR3 region has 13 residues. Between the trimmed V and J ends, which lost 4 bases and 3 bases, there was a span of 10 bases. The CDR3 region has the DNA TGTGCCATCAGTGCGGTAGGGGGCTACGAGCAGTACTTC. Its translation is CAISAVGGYEQYF.

The chain carries TRBV6-5 and TRBJ1-6, with TRBD1 matching over 8 bases. This CDR3 region has 14 residues. V lost 6 bases, J lost 10 bases, and 8 bases stayed unmatched. Germline CDR1 and CDR2: MNHEY and SVGAGI. CDR3: CASRNGQGNSPLHF. CDR3 nucleotide sequence: TGTGCCAGCAGGAATGGACAGGGAAACTCACCCCTCCACTTT.

This clone was recorded a few times. CDR3 in DNA: TGTGCCAGCAGTTCCAGGGGAAGGATGGCCTATGGCTACACCTTC. Protein sequence: CASSSRGRMAYGYTF. The rearrangement joins TRBV28 to TRBJ1-2, with TRBD1 as a possible D gene (6 bases). The length of the CDR3 is 15 residues. Germline V gives CDR1 MDHEN, CDR2 SYDVKM. The V end lost 4 bases, the J end lost 4 bases, and 16 bases lay between the germline ends.

This chain connects TRBV2 to TRBJ1-4, with D perhaps matching TRBD1 (6 bases). Looked up from germline, CDR1 is SNHLY and CDR2 is FYNNEI. The CDR3 consists of 14 residues. Trimming took off 3 bases at V and 6 bases at J, with 11 bases between the two ends. CDR3 nucleotide sequence: TGTGCCAGCAGTGATACAGGGCGGGATGAAAAACTGTTTTTT. It translates to CASSDTGRDEKLFF.

The sample holds a few counts of this clone. The chain links TRBV28 to TRBJ1-2; D is unresolved. Germline V gives CDR1 MDHEN, CDR2 SYDVKM. The CDR3 contains 13 residues. Trimming shortened V by 1 base and J by 4 bases, and 7 bases separated the two germline ends. This chain's CDR3 is CASSLLSLYGYTF. CDR3 bases: TGTGCCAGCAGTTTATTAAGCCTCTATGGCTACACCTTC.

The V gene is TRBV29-1, the J gene TRBJ2-7; 9 bases line up with TRBD2. This CDR3 has 14 amino acids. Unmatched junction bases numbered 6, after V lost 3 bases and J lost 3 bases. From germline, CDR1 is SQVTM and CDR2 ANQGSEA. The CDR3 DNA reads TGCAGCGTTGACCTTAGCGGGGGAGGCTACGAGCAGTACTTC. This gives the protein CSVDLSGGGYEQYF.

The chain couples TRBV7-3 to TRBJ2-1, with 7 bases matching TRBD2. The V gene end was trimmed by 1 base and the J gene end by 9 bases; junction bases not matched to a gene: 15. Germline CDR1 SGHTA, CDR2 FQGTGA. This CDR3 region has 17 residues. This chain's CDR3 is CASSLIGAGTTAGEQFF. The CDR3 DNA is TGTGCCAGCAGCTTAATCGGAGCGGGGACCACGGCCGGTGAGCAGTTCTTC.

The rearrangement joins TRBV29-1 to TRBJ2-2, with TRBD2 matching 7 bases. Germline V gene sequence: CDR1 SQVTM, CDR2 ANQGSEA. V dropped 6 bases and J dropped 6; count of bases not matched to a gene: 4. CDR3 length equals 12 residues. CDR3: CSVGGVAGELFF. DNA for the CDR3: TGCAGCGTGGGGGGGGTGGCCGGGGAGCTGTTTTTT.

This clone was observed a single time. The J gene is TRBJ1-6, the V gene TRBV28, with TRBD1 matching 9 bases. CDR1 and CDR2 from the germline V gene are MDHEN and SYDVKM. The CDR3 is 16 residues long. V lost 6 bases, J lost 9 bases, and 12 bases stayed unmatched. The CDR3 protein is CASRILTGGTGSPLHF. CDR3 coding DNA: TGTGCCAGCAGAATACTGACAGGGGGAACAGGTTCACCCCTCCACTTT.

The sample holds a few counts of this clone. The chain couples TRBV7-2 to TRBJ1-6, with 7 bases aligning to TRBD1. The trim removed 5 bases at V and 4 bases at J, leaving 8 bases unmatched. Germline V gene lookup returns CDR1 SGHTA and CDR2 FQGNSA. This CDR3 is built from 16 residues. The CDR3 sequence: CASSLQGDQYNSPLHF. CDR3 DNA sequence: TGTGCCAGCAGCCTCCAGGGGGACCAGTATAATTCACCCCTCCACTTT.

V and J are TRBV11-2 and TRBJ2-5; D is perhaps TRBD2 (6 bases). Trimming removed 5 bases at V and 7 bases at J, with 8 bases between. Germline V gene data show CDR1 as SGHAT and CDR2 as FQNNGV. The CDR3 contains 11 residues. The CDR3 reads CASSSSGTQYF. The CDR3 DNA reads as TGTGCCAGCAGCAGTAGCGGGACCCAGTACTTC. The full variable domain, with the rest looked up from reference TRBV11-2 and TRBJ2-5, is EAGVAQSPRYKIIEKRQSVAFWCNPISGHATLYWYQQILGQGPKLLIQFQNNGVVDDSQLPKDRFSAERLKGVDSTLKIQPAKLEDSAVYLCASSSSGTQYFGPGTRLLVL.

The rearrangement joins TRBV9 to TRBJ1-1, with 10 bases that match TRBD1. CDR1 is SGDLS, CDR2 YYNGEE, per germline. J was trimmed by 6 bases and V by 2 bases; bases with no gene match: 4. The length of the CDR3 is 14 residues. This chain's CDR3 is CASSVGTGVAEAFF. CDR3 DNA sequence: TGTGCCAGCAGCGTGGGGACAGGGGTCGCTGAAGCTTTCTTT.

The gene calls are TRBV7-6 and TRBJ2-7; tentatively, D is TRBD2 (7 bases). The CDR3 is 14 amino acids. V dropped 0 bases and J dropped 7 bases, with 13 bases sitting between them. Germline loops: CDR1 SGHVS, CDR2 FNYEAQ. This CDR3 is CASSLAGGLAEQYF. In nucleotides, the CDR3 is TGTGCCAGCAGCTTAGCGGGGGGGCTAGCGGAGCAGTACTTC. Variable domain in full (rest from reference TRBV7-6 and TRBJ2-7): GAGVSQSPRYKVTKRGQDVALRCDPISGHVSLYWYRQALGQGPEFLTYFNYEAQQDKSGLPNDRFSAERPEGSISTLTIQRTEQRDSAMYRCASSLAGGLAEQYFGPGTRLTVT.

This rearrangement joins TRBV18 to TRBJ1-2; the D is unclear. CDR1 is KGHSH, CDR2 LQKENI, per germline. This CDR3 spans 13 amino acids. Trimming took 5 bases from V and 6 from J, leaving 13 bases between them. DNA for the CDR3: TGTGCCAGCTCATCCGAGGAGGTCCATGGCTACACCTTC. Its translation is CASSSEEVHGYTF. The entire variable domain, with the rest obtained from reference TRBV18 and TRBJ1-2, is as follows: NAGVMQNPRHLVRRRGQEARLRCSPMKGHSHVYWYRQLPEEGLKFMVYLQKENIIDESGMPKERFSAEFPKEGPSILRIQQVVRGDSAAYFCASSSEEVHGYTFGSGTRLTVV.

This rearrangement joins TRBV7-2 to TRBJ2-1; no definite D call. CDR1 and CDR2 from the germline V gene are SGHTA and FQGNSA. Trimming pared 3 bases from V and 6 bases from J, leaving 9 bases between. The CDR3 length is 13 residues. The CDR3, as DNA: TGTGCCAGCAGCTTCTCCCCCTTCAATGAGCAGTTCTTC. This gives the protein CASSFSPFNEQFF.

The V call is TRBV5-1, the J call TRBJ1-2; the match to TRBD1 covers 9 bases. This CDR3 comprises 16 residues. J lost 2 bases, V lost 2 bases, and 7 bases had no gene match. Germline lookup yields CDR1 SGHRS and CDR2 YFSETQ. The CDR3 spells CASSFGDREKNYGYTF. The CDR3 region has the DNA TGCGCCAGCAGCTTTGGGGACAGGGAAAAAAACTATGGCTACACCTTC. The entire variable domain, with the rest obtained from reference TRBV5-1 and TRBJ1-2, is as follows: KAGVTQTPRYLIKTRGQQVTLSCSPISGHRSVSWYQQTPGQGLQFLFEYFSETQRNKGNFPGRFSGRQFSNSRSEMNVSTLELGDSALYLCASSFGDREKNYGYTFGSGTRLTVV.

V usage is TRBV9 and J usage is TRBJ2-1; 8 bases match TRBD2. Germline CDR1 reads SGDLS; CDR2 reads YYNGEE. This CDR3 contains 16 residues. The trim removed 1 base at V and 5 bases at J, leaving 8 bases unmatched. The CDR3 bases are TGTGCCAGCAGCGTATTCGGACTAGCTGGTAACAATGAGCAGTTCTTC. This gives the protein CASSVFGLAGNNEQFF.

The V and J genes are TRBV9 and TRBJ1-4; D is ambiguous. Trimming removed 0 bases from V and 5 bases from J, with 11 bases in between. The CDR3 sequence is 15 residues long. CDR1 and CDR2 (germline): SGDLS, YYNGEE. In nucleotides, the CDR3 is TGTGCCAGCAGCGTAGGCCCAGTCGAAAATGAAAAACTGTTTTTT. This codes for CASSVGPVENEKLFF.